Listed here is a single T cell receptor (beta chain). The antigen is unknown. The sample belongs to a study of tissue T cells after allogeneic stem cell transplantation. At the level of the study: Of the grafts for graft-versus-host disease patients, four were unmodified and three CD34-selected.

Study conclusions and caveats: Limitations included a small, clinically heterogeneous cohort and limited sampling depth.

This research-autopsy study prospectively enrolled adult allogeneic hematopoietic cell transplant recipients with steroid-refractory graft-versus-host disease. All graft-versus-host disease patients had gastrointestinal involvement and received several lines of directed therapy. Germline assignment: CDR1 SGDLS and CDR2 YYNGEE. The CDR3 sequence is 14 residues long. V was clipped by 3 bases and J by 1 base; unmatched bases: 0. Repertoires were generated with immunoSEQ multiplex PCR, while TCRdb's copy carries only in-frame clones and drops some. Found here are approximately 4,500 clones, about three quarters of them singletons; the top ten hold approximately 10%.

The sample consisted of esophageal tissue, taken at autopsy. J is TRBJ2-3 and V is TRBV9; 9 nucleotides line up with TRBD2. The TCR sequence derives from a male patient aged 60 or older with steroid-refractory graft-versus-host disease after an allogeneic stem cell transplant. Some T cells may originate from the graft donor. CDR3 loop: CASSGTSGTDTQYF. In DNA form, the CDR3 reads TGTGCCAGCAGCGGGACTAGCGGCACAGATACGCAGTATTTT.